This paragraph reports one T cell receptor (beta chain). Its antigen is still unknown. At the deep level, the assay was run. The repertoire was sequenced with immunoSEQ multiplex PCR; TCRdb's copy has only in-frame clones and lacks some. The sample lists some 2,000,000 clones, 90% to 96% occurring once. The sample is drawn from a study of shared clonotypes between healthy human individuals. Partitioning of CD4+ cells yielded a CD45RA+ naive subset and a CD45RA-negative memory subset. This CDR3 contains 12 residues. Germline V CDR1 and CDR2: ENHRY, SYGVKD. V was clipped by 2 bases and J by 8 bases, with 9 bases between them. General study points: Larger estimated richness was generally seen in naive subsets than in memory subsets. In contrast to clonotypes shared by all four donors, non-shared clonotypes had lower generation probabilities.

This sequence joins TRBV10-3 and TRBJ1-2, with D possibly being TRBD1 (5 bases). This sequence originates from a man aged 18 to 29 in good health. Material for sequencing was naive CD4+ T cells sorted from blood. The subset: CD45RA+ positively selected. The CDR3 coding sequence is TGTGCCATCAGTGAGACTACAGGCGGCTACACCTTC. Amino acids: CAISETTGGYTF.